This TCR beta chain was identified in a study of patients and donors after allogeneic stem cell transplantation. This clonotype was seen many times. From the RT-PCR reads, TCRdb called clonotypes with MiXCR, one entry per CDR3 protein. The data show approximately 250,000 distinct CDR3 sequences, with 13% to 15% seen just once and roughly 12% held by the top ten. Germline V gives CDR1 SGHDT, CDR2 YYEEEE. Trimming at V came to 4 bases and at J to 1 base, leaving 2 bases not matched to a gene. CDR3 length equals 13 residues. Sequenced sample: blood, either unsorted or a sorted T cell fraction (not recorded which). The sequence derives from a human donor who was either an allogeneic HSCT recipient or a stem cell or donor lymphocyte infusion donor (not recorded which). It is not recorded whose cells these are; they may come from a transplant donor. The chain carries TRBV5-6 and TRBJ2-7; TRBD1 matches at 7 bases. CDR3 bases: TGTGCCAGCAGCCGACAGGGATCCTACGAGCAGTACTTC. This codes for CASSRQGSYEQYF.